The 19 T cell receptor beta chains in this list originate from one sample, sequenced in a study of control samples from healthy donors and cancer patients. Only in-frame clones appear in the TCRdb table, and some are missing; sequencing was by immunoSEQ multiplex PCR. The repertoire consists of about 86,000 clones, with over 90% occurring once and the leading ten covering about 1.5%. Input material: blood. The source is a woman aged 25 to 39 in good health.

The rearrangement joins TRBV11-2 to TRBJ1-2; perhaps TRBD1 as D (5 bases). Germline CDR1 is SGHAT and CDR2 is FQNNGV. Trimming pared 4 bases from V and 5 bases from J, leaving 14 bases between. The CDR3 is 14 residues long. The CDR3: CASSSNSQGYGYTF. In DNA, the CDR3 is TGTGCCAGCAGCTCAAACTCTCAGGGATATGGCTACACCTTC.

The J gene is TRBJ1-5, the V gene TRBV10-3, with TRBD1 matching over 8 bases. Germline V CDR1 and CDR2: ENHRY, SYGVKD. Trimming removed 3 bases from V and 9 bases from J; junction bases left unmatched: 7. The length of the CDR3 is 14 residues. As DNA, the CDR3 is TGTGCCATCAGTGACAGGGGGCGTGAACGGCCCCAGCATTTT. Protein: CAISDRGRERPQHF.

The DNA for the CDR3 is TGCGCCAGCAGCACCCAGACAGGGCCAAACAATGAGCAGTTCTTC. Its protein product is CASSTQTGPNNEQFF. The chain has TRBV5-1 and TRBJ2-1, with TRBD1 matching over 7 bases. J was trimmed by 5 bases and V by 4 bases; bases with no gene match: 9. Germline V gives CDR1 SGHRS, CDR2 YFSETQ. This CDR3 has 15 amino acids.

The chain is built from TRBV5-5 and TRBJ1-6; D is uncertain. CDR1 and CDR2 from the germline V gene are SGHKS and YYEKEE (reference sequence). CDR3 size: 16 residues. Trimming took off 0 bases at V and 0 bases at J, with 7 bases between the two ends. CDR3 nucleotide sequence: TGTGCCAGCAGCTTGGGCAGTAGCTCCTATAATTCACCCCTCCACTTT. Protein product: CASSLGSSSYNSPLHF.

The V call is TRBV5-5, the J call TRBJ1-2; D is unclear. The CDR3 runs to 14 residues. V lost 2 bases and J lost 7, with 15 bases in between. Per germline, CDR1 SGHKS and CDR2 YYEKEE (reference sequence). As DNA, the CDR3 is TGTGCCAGCAGCTTTACTCAAGGATGGCGTGGCTACACCTTC. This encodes CASSFTQGWRGYTF.

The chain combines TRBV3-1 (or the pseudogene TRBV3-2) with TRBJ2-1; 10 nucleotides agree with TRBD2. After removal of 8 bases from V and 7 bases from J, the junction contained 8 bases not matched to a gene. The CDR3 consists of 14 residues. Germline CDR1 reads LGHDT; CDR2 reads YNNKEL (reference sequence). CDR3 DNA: TGTGCCAGCGGATTAGCGGGAGGTAATAATGAGCAGTTCTTC. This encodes CASGLAGGNNEQFF.

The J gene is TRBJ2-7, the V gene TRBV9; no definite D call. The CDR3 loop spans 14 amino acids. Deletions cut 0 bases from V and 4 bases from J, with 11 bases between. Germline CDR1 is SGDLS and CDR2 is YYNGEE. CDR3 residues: CASSVDPQDYEQYF. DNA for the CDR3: TGTGCCAGCAGCGTAGACCCCCAAGATTACGAGCAGTACTTC.

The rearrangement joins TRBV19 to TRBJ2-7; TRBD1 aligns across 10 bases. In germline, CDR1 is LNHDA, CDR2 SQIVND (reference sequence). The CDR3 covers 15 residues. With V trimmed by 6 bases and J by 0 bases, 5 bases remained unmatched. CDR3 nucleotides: TGTGCCAGTAGGTCGACAGGGGGCAGCTCCTACGAGCAGTACTTC. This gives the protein CASRSTGGSSYEQYF.

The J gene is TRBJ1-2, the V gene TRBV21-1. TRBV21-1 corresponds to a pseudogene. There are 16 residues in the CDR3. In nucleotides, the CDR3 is TGTGCCAGCAGCTCCTCTTTTTGGCGCGTGAACTATGGCTACACCTTC. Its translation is CASSSSFWRVNYGYTF.

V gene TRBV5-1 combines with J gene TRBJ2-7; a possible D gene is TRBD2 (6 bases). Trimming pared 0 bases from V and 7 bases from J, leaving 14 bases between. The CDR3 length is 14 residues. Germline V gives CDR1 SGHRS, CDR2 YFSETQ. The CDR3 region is CASSLAGTAGEQYF. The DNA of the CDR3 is TGCGCCAGCAGCTTGGCGGGGACTGCCGGAGAGCAGTACTTC.

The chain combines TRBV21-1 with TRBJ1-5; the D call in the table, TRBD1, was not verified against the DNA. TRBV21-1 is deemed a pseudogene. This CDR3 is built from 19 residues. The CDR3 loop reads CASSKREGDREWSNQPQHF. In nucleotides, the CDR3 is TGTGCCAGCAGCAAACGAGAGGGGGACAGGGAATGGAGCAATCAGCCCCAGCATTTT.

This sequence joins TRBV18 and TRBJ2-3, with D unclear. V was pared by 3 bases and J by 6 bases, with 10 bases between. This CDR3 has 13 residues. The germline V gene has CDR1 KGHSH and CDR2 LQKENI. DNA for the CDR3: TGTGCCAGCTCACCGGGCGTCCGGGATACGCAGTATTTT. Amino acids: CASSPGVRDTQYF.

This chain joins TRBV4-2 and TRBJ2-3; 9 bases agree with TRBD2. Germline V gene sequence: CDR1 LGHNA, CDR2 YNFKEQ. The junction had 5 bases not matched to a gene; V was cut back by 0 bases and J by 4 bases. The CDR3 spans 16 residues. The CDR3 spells CASSQDRGGAPDTQYF. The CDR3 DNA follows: TGTGCCAGCAGCCAAGATCGCGGGGGGGCCCCAGATACGCAGTATTTT.

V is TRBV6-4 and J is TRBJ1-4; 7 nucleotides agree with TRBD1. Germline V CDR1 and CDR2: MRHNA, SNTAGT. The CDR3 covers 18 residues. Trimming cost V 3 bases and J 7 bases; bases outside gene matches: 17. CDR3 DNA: TGTGCCAGCAGTGATGACGGGACAGCGCCTTTTCGGGGTGAAAAACTGTTTTTT. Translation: CASSDDGTAPFRGEKLFF.

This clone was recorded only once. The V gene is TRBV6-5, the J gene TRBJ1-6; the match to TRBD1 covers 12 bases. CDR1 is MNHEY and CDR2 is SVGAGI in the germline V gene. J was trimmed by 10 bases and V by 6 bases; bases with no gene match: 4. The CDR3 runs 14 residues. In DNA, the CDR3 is TGTGCCAGCAGCACGGGACAGGGGGCCTCACCCCTCCACTTT. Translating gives CASSTGQGASPLHF.

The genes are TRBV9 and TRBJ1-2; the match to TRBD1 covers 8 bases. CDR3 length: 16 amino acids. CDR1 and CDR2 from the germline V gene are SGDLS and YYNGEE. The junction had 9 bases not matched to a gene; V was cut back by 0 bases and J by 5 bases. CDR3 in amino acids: CASSVAPDRVGYGYTF. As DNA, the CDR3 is TGTGCCAGCAGCGTAGCTCCGGACAGGGTTGGGTATGGCTACACCTTC.

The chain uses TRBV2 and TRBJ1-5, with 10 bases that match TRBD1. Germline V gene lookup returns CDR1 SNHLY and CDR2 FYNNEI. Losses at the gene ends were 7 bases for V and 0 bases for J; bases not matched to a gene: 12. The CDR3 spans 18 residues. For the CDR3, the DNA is TGTGCCAGCATTCGCCTGGGACAGGGGTCTTTTAGCAATCAGCCCCAGCATTTT. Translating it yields CASIRLGQGSFSNQPQHF.

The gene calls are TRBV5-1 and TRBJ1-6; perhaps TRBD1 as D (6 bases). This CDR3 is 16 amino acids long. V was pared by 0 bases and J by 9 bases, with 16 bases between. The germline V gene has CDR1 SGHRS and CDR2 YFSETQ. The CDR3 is CASSLDTGRSVSPLHF. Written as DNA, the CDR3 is TGCGCCAGCAGCTTGGATACAGGGAGGTCGGTTTCACCCCTCCACTTT.

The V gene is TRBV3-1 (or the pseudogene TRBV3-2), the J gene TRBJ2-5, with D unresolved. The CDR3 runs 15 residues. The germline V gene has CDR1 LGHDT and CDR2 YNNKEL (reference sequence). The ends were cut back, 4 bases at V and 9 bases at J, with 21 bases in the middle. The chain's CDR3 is CASSPDPINAIPQYF. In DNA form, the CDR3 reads TGTGCCAGCAGCCCCGACCCCATAAACGCAATTCCCCAGTACTTC.